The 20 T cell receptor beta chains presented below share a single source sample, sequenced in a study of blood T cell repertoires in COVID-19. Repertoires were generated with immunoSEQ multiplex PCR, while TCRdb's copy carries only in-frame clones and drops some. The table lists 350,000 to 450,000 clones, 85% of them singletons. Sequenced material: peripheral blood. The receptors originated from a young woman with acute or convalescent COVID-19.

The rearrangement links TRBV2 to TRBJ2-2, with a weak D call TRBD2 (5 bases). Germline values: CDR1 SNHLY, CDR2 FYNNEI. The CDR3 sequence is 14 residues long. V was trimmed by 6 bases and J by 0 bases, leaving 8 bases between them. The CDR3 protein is CASSSTTNTGELFF. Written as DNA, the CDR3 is TGTGCCAGCAGCTCGACTACGAACACCGGGGAGCTGTTTTTT.

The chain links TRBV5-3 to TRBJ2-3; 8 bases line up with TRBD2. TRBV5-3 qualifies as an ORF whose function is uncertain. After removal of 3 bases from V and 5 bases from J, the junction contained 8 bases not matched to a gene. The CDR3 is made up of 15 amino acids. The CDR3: CARSSHLTSGDTQYF. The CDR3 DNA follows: TGTGCCAGAAGCTCCCACTTAACTAGCGGAGATACGCAGTATTTT.

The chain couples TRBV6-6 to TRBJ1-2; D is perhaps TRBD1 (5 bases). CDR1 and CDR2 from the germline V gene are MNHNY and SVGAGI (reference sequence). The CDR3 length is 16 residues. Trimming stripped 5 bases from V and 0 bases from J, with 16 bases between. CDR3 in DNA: TGTGCCAGCAGTCGAGGGACTGACGAGACTAACTATGGCTACACCTTC. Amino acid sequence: CASSRGTDETNYGYTF.

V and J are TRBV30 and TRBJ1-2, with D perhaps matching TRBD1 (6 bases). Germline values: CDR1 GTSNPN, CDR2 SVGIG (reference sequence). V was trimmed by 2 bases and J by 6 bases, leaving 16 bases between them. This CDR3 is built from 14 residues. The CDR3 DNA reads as TGTGCCTGGAGTCGCGCGGGGGCAACGGATGGCTACACCTTC. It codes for CAWSRAGATDGYTF.

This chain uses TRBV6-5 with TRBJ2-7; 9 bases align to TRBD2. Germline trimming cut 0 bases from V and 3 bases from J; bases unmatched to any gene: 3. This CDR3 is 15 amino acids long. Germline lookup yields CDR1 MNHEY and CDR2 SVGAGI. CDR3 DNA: TGTGCCAGCAGTTACTCGATAGCGGGGGTCTACGAGCAGTACTTC. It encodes CASSYSIAGVYEQYF.

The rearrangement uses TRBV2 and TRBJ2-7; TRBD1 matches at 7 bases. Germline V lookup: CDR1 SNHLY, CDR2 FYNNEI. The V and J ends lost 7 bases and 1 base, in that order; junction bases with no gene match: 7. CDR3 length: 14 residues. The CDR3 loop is CASKTGTASYEQYF. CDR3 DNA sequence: TGTGCCAGCAAAACCGGGACAGCTTCCTACGAGCAGTACTTC. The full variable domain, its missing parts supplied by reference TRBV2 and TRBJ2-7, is EPEVTQTPSHQVTQMGQEVILRCVPISNHLYFYWYRQILGQKVEFLVSFYNNEISEKSEIFDDQFSVERPDGSNFTLKIRSTKLEDSAMYFCASKTGTASYEQYFGPGTRLTVT.

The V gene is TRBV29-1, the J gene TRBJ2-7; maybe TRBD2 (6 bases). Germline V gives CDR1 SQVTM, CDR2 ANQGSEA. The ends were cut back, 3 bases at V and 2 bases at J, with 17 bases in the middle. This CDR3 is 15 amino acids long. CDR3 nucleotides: TGCAGCGTTGACGGTGGGGGGACGGGCCCCTACGAGCAGTACTTC. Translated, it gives CSVDGGGTGPYEQYF.

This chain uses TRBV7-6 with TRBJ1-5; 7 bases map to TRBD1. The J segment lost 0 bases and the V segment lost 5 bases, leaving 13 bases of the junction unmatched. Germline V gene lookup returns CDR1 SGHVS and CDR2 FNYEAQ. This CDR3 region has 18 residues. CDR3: CASSTFPGQTDSNQPQHF. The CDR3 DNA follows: TGTGCCAGCAGCACTTTTCCGGGACAGACAGATAGCAATCAGCCCCAGCATTTT.

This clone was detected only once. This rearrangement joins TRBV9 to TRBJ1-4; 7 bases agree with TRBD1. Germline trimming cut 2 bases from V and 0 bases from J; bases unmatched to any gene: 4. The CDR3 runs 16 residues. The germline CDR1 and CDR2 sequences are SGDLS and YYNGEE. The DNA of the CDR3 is TGTGCCAGCAGCGTCGGACAGGCTGCAACTAATGAAAAACTGTTTTTT. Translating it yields CASSVGQAATNEKLFF.

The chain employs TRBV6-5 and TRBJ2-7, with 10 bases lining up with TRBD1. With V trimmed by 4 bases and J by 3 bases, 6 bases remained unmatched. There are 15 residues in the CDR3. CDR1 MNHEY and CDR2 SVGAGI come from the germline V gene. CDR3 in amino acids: CASSWTGGQVYEQYF. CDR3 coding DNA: TGTGCCAGCAGTTGGACAGGGGGTCAAGTCTACGAGCAGTACTTC.

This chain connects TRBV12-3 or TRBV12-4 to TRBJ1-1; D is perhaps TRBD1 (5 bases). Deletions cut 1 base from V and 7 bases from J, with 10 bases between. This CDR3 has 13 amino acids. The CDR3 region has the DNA TGTGCCAGCAGTTTAGGACAGATCCTTGAAGCTTTCTTT. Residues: CASSLGQILEAFF.

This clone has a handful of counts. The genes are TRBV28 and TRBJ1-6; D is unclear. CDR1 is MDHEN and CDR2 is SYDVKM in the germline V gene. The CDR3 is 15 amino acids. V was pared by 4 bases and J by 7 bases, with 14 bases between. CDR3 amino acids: CASSSWHRTNSPLHF. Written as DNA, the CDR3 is TGTGCCAGCAGTTCTTGGCACAGAACAAATTCACCCCTCCACTTT.

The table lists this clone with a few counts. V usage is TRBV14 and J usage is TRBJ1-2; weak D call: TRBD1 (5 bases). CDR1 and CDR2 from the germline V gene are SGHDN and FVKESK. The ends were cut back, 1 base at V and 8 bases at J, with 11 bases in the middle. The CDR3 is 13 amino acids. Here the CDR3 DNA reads TGTGCCAGCAGCCAAGTGATGGGACTGGGCTACACCTTC. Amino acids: CASSQVMGLGYTF.

The CDR3 spells CATSGRDSGNTIYF. CDR3 in DNA: TGTGCCACCAGCGGCCGGGACTCTGGAAACACCATATATTTT. J is TRBJ1-3 and V is TRBV24-1, with no clear D. The CDR3 consists of 14 residues. Germline CDR1 reads KGHDR; CDR2 reads SFDVKD. The V gene lost 7 bases and the J gene lost 0 bases, with 9 bases spanning the gap.

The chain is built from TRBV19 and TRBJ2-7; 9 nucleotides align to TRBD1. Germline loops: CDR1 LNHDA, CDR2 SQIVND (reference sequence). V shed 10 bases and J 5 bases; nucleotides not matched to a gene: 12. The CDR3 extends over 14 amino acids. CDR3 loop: CATRPGQGVHEQYF. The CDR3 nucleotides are TGTGCCACTCGACCGGGACAGGGTGTCCACGAGCAGTACTTC.

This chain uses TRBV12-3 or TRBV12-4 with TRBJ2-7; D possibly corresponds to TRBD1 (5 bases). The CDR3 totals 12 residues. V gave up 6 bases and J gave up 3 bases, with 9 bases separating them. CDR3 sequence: CASSQGIYEQYF. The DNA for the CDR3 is TGTGCCAGCAGCCAGGGTATCTACGAGCAGTACTTC.

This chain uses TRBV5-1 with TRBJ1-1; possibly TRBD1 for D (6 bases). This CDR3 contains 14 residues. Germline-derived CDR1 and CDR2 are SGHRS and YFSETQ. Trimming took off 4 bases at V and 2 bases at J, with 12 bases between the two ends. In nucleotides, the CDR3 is TGCGCCAGCAGCGCCGCCAGGGGAAACACTGAAGCTTTCTTT. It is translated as CASSAARGNTEAFF.

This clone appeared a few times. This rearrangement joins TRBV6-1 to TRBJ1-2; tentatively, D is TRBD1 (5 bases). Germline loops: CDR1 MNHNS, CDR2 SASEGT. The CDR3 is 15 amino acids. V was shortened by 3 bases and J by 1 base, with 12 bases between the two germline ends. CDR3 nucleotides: TGTGCCAGCAGTGAGTTCAGGGTTGATAACTATGGCTACACCTTC. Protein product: CASSEFRVDNYGYTF.

The CDR3 reads CASGHRQYGYTF. The CDR3 region has the DNA TGTGCCAGTGGACACCGACAGTACGGCTACACCTTC. The V and J genes are TRBV28 and TRBJ1-2; D possibly corresponds to TRBD1 (5 bases). Trimming removed 9 bases at V and 8 bases at J, with 16 bases between. CDR1 and CDR2 from the germline V gene are MDHEN and SYDVKM. The CDR3 covers 12 residues.

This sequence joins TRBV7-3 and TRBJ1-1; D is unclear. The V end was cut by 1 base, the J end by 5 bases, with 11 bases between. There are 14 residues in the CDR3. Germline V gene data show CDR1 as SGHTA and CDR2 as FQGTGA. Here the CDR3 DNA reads TGTGCCAGCAGCTTAAGGAGGGTAGGGACTGAAGCTTTCTTT. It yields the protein CASSLRRVGTEAFF.